These T cell receptor beta chains were read from a single sample in a study of blood T cell repertoires in COVID-19. TCRdb keeps only in-frame clones here, not all; method: immunoSEQ multiplex PCR. The table shows roughly 330,000 clones, with about 90% occurring only once. Sequenced: PBMCs or T cells enriched from blood (not recorded which). These receptors all stem from a young woman who had recovered from COVID-19. CDR3s include the opening cysteine and the closing phenylalanine or tryptophan. The D gene is left open where the match is weak. Clone size, where shown, is once, few, many, or a class for clones that have expanded.

clone_size | j_call | v_call | d_call | cdr3_aa | cdr3_nt
- | TRBJ1-5 | TRBV3-1/TRBV3-2 | - | CASSQGGLVYSNQPQHF | TGTGCCAGCAGCCAGGGCGGACTAGTTTATAGCAATCAGCCCCAGCATTTT
once | TRBJ2-7 | TRBV13 | - | CASSLGPPRPYEQYF | TGTGCCAGCAGCTTGGGGCCACCCCGGCCGTACGAGCAGTACTTC
- | TRBJ1-1 | TRBV5-1 | - | CASSIQGGAESEAFF | TGCGCCAGCAGCATCCAGGGTGGGGCGGAATCTGAAGCTTTCTTT
once | TRBJ2-3 | TRBV4-1 | TRBD2 | CASSGNIAGGATDTQYF | TGCGCCAGCAGCGGGAATATCGCGGGGGGGGCTACAGATACGCAGTATTTT
- | TRBJ1-2 | TRBV5-6 | TRBD1 | CASSFPGQGSWGYTF | TGTGCCAGCAGCTTCCCGGGACAGGGCAGCTGGGGCTACACCTTC
once | TRBJ1-4 | TRBV10-3 | TRBD1 | CAISPILPGQGPINEKLFF | TGTGCCATCAGCCCAATCCTTCCGGGACAGGGGCCAATTAATGAAAAACTGTTTTTT
many | TRBJ1-2 | TRBV28 | - | CASSFSRGAYTF | TGTGCCAGCAGTTTCTCCAGGGGTGCCTACACCTTC
- | TRBJ1-5 | TRBV2 | TRBD1 | CASSIDRVNQPQHF | TGTGCCAGCAGTATCGACAGGGTAAATCAGCCCCAGCATTTT
- | TRBJ2-1 | TRBV7-9 | TRBD2 | CASSLAASGGAWNAFF | TGTGCCAGCAGCTTAGCGGCTAGCGGGGGGGCATGGAACGCGTTCTTC
- | TRBJ2-1 | TRBV10-3 | TRBD2 | CAISESSGGYNEQFF | TGTGCCATCAGTGAGTCGAGCGGGGGGTACAATGAGCAGTTCTTC
- | TRBJ2-3 | TRBV19 | - | CASTSRSTDTQYF | TGTGCCAGTACTTCCCGTAGCACAGATACGCAGTATTTT
few | TRBJ2-1 | TRBV12-3/TRBV12-4 | TRBD1 | CASSYQGVRQFF | TGTGCCAGCAGTTACCAGGGGGTGCGGCAGTTCTTC
few | TRBJ2-7 | TRBV6-6 | TRBD2 | CASSYVEQAGAGEQYF | TGTGCCAGCAGTTACGTAGAGCAAGCGGGGGCTGGCGAGCAGTACTTC
- | TRBJ2-3 | TRBV20-1 | TRBD2 | CSASGTSGGDRAQYF | TGCAGTGCTAGTGGTACTAGCGGGGGAGACCGGGCGCAGTATTTT
- | TRBJ1-1 | TRBV19 | TRBD1 | CASSEARTGGASFF | TGTGCCAGTAGTGAAGCCCGGACAGGGGGCGCGTCTTTCTTT
- | TRBJ1-6 | TRBV9 | TRBD1 | CASSVEGTGDSPLHF | TGTGCCAGCAGCGTAGAGGGGACAGGAGATTCACCCCTCCACTTT
- | TRBJ1-2 | TRBV5-1 | TRBD1 | CASSWGQNEGYTF | TGCGCCAGCAGCTGGGGACAGAACGAGGGCTACACCTTC
- | TRBJ1-2 | TRBV14 | - | CASTSMSREDGYTF | TGTGCCAGCACCTCCATGTCCAGGGAGGATGGCTACACCTTC
- | TRBJ2-7 | TRBV6-6 | TRBD2 | CASSWDRGESYEQYF | TGTGCCAGCAGTTGGGACCGGGGGGAGTCCTACGAGCAGTACTTC
once | TRBJ1-2 | TRBV19 | - | CASSIDLERRVYGYTF | TGTGCCAGTAGTATAGATCTGGAAAGGCGGGTCTATGGCTACACCTTC
- | TRBJ2-7 | TRBV6-5 | TRBD1 | CASSYARGQTLYEQYF | TGTGCCAGCAGTTACGCTCGGGGACAGACCCTTTACGAGCAGTACTTC
- | TRBJ1-2 | TRBV19 | TRBD1 | CASSIPGQGYGYTF | TGTGCCAGTAGTATACCGGGACAGGGTTATGGCTACACCTTC
few | TRBJ1-5 | TRBV6-1 | - | CASSEWGGLPPNQPQHF | TGTGCCAGCAGTGAATGGGGGGGCCTCCCCCCCAATCAGCCCCAGCATTTT
- | TRBJ2-5 | TRBV7-2 | - | CASSLHRDQETQYF | TGTGCCAGCAGCCTACACAGGGACCAAGAGACCCAGTACTTC
- | TRBJ1-2 | TRBV7-8 | - | CASSLAEGANYGYTF | TGTGCCAGCAGCTTAGCCGAGGGGGCTAACTATGGCTACACCTTC
- | TRBJ1-4 | TRBV12-3/TRBV12-4 | - | CASRTTPGEKLFF | TGTGCCAGCAGGACAACCCCGGGGGAAAAACTGTTTTTT
few | TRBJ2-2 | TRBV5-1 | - | CASSLEHGAGELFF | TGCGCCAGCAGCTTGGAACACGGAGCCGGGGAGCTGTTTTTT
- | TRBJ1-1 | TRBV29-1 | - | CSVVRQLDTEAFF | TGCAGCGTTGTTCGACAGCTAGACACTGAAGCTTTCTTT
- | TRBJ2-7 | TRBV19 | - | CASSIADRSYEQYF | TGTGCCAGTAGTATAGCCGACAGGTCCTACGAGCAGTACTTC
once | TRBJ2-3 | TRBV6-2/TRBV6-3 | - | CASSSVGGIATDTQYF | TGTGCCAGCAGTTCAGTTGGAGGGATTGCCACAGATACGCAGTATTTT
- | TRBJ2-2 | TRBV9 | TRBD1 | CASSPSPPGQGWGELFF | TGTGCCAGCAGCCCCTCCCCGCCGGGACAGGGGTGGGGGGAGCTGTTTTTT